The 12 T cell receptor beta chains in this list originate from one sample, sequenced in a study of cytomegalovirus exposure and HLA in healthy donors (dated by TCRdb to about 2017). Libraries were constructed by the immunoSEQ multiplex PCR assay. A mixture of 60 forward primers for TCR Vbeta segments and 13 reverse primers for TCR Jbeta segments was used in the multiplex PCR. The table was pulled from immuneACCESS by TCRdb, which kept in-frame rearrangements only. Such tables lose some clones; where checked, under half of the loss comes from unresolved V genes, and the rest has no known cause. A total of over 95,000 clones appear in this sample, approximately 69% of them only once. 4% to 5% of the sample is taken by the ten largest. The sequenced sample consisted of PBMCs. These receptor sequences come from a woman aged 40 to 55 in good health and CMV-seropositive.

This clone was seen only a few times. The rearrangement joins TRBV28 to TRBJ2-1; D is possibly TRBD2 (6 bases). The CDR3 runs 13 residues. CDR1 and CDR2 from the germline V gene are MDHEN and SYDVKM. V dropped 6 bases and J dropped 5 bases, with 11 bases sitting between them. CDR3 residues: CASREGLHNEQFF. CDR3 DNA sequence: TGTGCCAGCAGGGAGGGACTCCACAATGAGCAGTTCTTC.

The chain uses TRBV6-5 and TRBJ1-2, with a possible D match to TRBD1 (6 bases). V gave up 5 bases and J gave up 4 bases, with 14 bases separating them. Germline V lookup: CDR1 MNHEY, CDR2 SVGAGI. There are 14 residues in the CDR3. CDR3 sequence reads: CASSQGGEGYGYTF. In DNA, the CDR3 is TGTGCCAGCAGTCAAGGGGGTGAGGGCTATGGCTACACCTTC.

This chain links TRBV9 with TRBJ2-7, with 12 bases identical to TRBD2. Germline loops: CDR1 SGDLS, CDR2 YYNGEE. Trimming removed 4 bases from V and 2 bases from J; junction bases left unmatched: 1. The CDR3 extends over 14 amino acids. DNA of the CDR3: TGTGCCAGCAGCCTAGCGGGAGGGCCCTACGAGCAGTACTTC. Translating gives CASSLAGGPYEQYF. The full variable domain, with the rest looked up from reference TRBV9 and TRBJ2-7, is DSGVTQTPKHLITATGQRVTLRCSPRSGDLSVYWYQQSLDQGLQFLIQYYNGEERAKGNILERFSAQQFPDLHSELNLSSLELGDSALYFCASSLAGGPYEQYFGPGTRLTVT.

The chain couples TRBV7-8 to TRBJ2-7, with no clear D. Germline V gives CDR1 SGHVS, CDR2 FQNEAQ. The V end was cut by 7 bases, the J end by 3 bases, with 16 bases between. This CDR3 is 14 amino acids long. The CDR3 protein is CASTLNEVNYEQYF. The DNA for the CDR3 is TGTGCCAGCACCCTTAATGAGGTTAACTACGAGCAGTACTTC.

This chain links TRBV7-3 with TRBJ1-1; 7 bases map to TRBD1. The junction had 3 bases not matched to a gene; V was cut back by 4 bases and J by 1 base. From germline, CDR1 is SGHTA and CDR2 FQGTGA. This CDR3 region has 14 residues. CDR3 in amino acids: CASSSGTANTEAFF. The DNA for the CDR3 is TGTGCCAGCAGCTCCGGGACAGCGAACACTGAAGCTTTCTTT.

This clone was seen a handful of times. CDR3 DNA: TGTGCCAGCAGCGTACAGGGGGGAGATGAAAAACTGTTTTTT. Amino acids: CASSVQGGDEKLFF. The chain links TRBV9 to TRBJ1-4; 7 nucleotides agree with TRBD1. The CDR3 has 14 residues. The ends lost 1 base at V and 6 bases at J; junction bases unmatched: 3. CDR1 and CDR2 from the germline V gene are SGDLS and YYNGEE. Full variable domain (rest looked up from reference TRBV9 and TRBJ1-4): DSGVTQTPKHLITATGQRVTLRCSPRSGDLSVYWYQQSLDQGLQFLIQYYNGEERAKGNILERFSAQQFPDLHSELNLSSLELGDSALYFCASSVQGGDEKLFFGSGTQLSVL.

This clone was counted a few times. This sequence joins TRBV18 and TRBJ2-3, with TRBD2 matching over 8 bases. This CDR3 is built from 16 residues. Germline trimming cut 3 bases from V and 3 bases from J; bases unmatched to any gene: 8. Germline V gene lookup returns CDR1 KGHSH and CDR2 LQKENI. The CDR3 nucleotides are TGTGCCAGCTCACCCCAAAGCGGGGGAGGGACAGATACGCAGTATTTT. This codes for CASSPQSGGGTDTQYF.

The CDR3 DNA follows: TGTGCCAGCAGCTTGGCGGGGGGGCCGGCTGGGCAGTTCTTC. As protein: CASSLAGGPAGQFF. This rearrangement joins TRBV5-4 to TRBJ2-1; 8 nucleotides match TRBD2. Losses at the gene ends were 0 bases for V and 12 bases for J; bases not matched to a gene: 8. This CDR3 is built from 14 residues. Per the germline V gene, CDR1 is SGHNT and CDR2 is YYREEE (reference sequence).

V gene TRBV28 combines with J gene TRBJ2-5; D possibly corresponds to TRBD2 (7 bases). V was trimmed by 8 bases and J by 4 bases, leaving 20 bases between them. There are 15 residues in the CDR3. CDR1 is MDHEN and CDR2 is SYDVKM in the germline V gene. The DNA for the CDR3 is TGTGCCAGCGGCCACCAGGCGGGGGCGCGAGAGACCCAGTACTTC. Translated: CASGHQAGARETQYF.

The chain joins TRBV11-3 to TRBJ2-2, with TRBD1 matching over 12 bases. CDR3 length: 16 amino acids. Germline values: CDR1 SGHNT, CDR2 YENEEA. The junction had 5 bases not matched to a gene; V was cut back by 5 bases and J by 4 bases. CDR3 region: CASSPGTGGVTGELFF. CDR3 in DNA: TGTGCCAGCAGCCCCGGGACAGGGGGCGTCACCGGGGAGCTGTTTTTT.

The V call is TRBV6-5, the J call TRBJ1-1; D is possibly TRBD1 (6 bases). Germline CDR1 and CDR2: MNHEY and SVGAGI. The CDR3 has 15 residues. The V and J ends lost 0 bases and 3 bases respectively, with 11 bases between them. In nucleotides, the CDR3 is TGTGCCAGCAGTTACTCGGTACAGGGACACACTGAAGCTTTCTTT. Amino acid sequence: CASSYSVQGHTEAFF.

V usage is TRBV19 and J usage is TRBJ2-2, with 16 bases aligning to TRBD2. Germline loops: CDR1 LNHDA, CDR2 SQIVND (reference sequence). The length of the CDR3 is 18 residues. V was pared by 2 bases and J by 7 bases, with 7 bases of the junction left unmatched. CDR3: CASSISGLAGGQGGELFF. The CDR3 nucleotides read TGTGCCAGTAGTATATCGGGACTAGCGGGGGGGCAGGGCGGGGAGCTGTTTTTT.